The present entry profiles one TCR beta chain with its context. V was clipped by 3 bases and J by 3 bases, with 20 bases between them. The length of the CDR3 is 17 residues. Germline CDR1 is SEHNR and CDR2 is FQNEAQ (reference sequence). The authors ran a second PCR of roughly 6 to 12 cycles using a sample-barcoded 5' primer and a J-beta primer mix. TCRdb re-called the 5' RACE reads with MiXCR, one entry per CDR3 protein. Of roughly 800,000 distinct CDR3 sequences in the sample, 58% were seen once. The data were taken from a study of blood T cells in healthy people across ages. The receptor was isolated from a man in his thirties or forties in good health. The sequenced sample was blood. The V gene is TRBV7-9, the J gene TRBJ2-5, with a possible D match to TRBD2 (6 bases). CDR3 in DNA: TGTGCCAGCAGCTTTAGCGGCGGTGCCTCAGGAGAAGAGACCCAGTACTTC. Translated, it gives CASSFSGGASGEETQYF.